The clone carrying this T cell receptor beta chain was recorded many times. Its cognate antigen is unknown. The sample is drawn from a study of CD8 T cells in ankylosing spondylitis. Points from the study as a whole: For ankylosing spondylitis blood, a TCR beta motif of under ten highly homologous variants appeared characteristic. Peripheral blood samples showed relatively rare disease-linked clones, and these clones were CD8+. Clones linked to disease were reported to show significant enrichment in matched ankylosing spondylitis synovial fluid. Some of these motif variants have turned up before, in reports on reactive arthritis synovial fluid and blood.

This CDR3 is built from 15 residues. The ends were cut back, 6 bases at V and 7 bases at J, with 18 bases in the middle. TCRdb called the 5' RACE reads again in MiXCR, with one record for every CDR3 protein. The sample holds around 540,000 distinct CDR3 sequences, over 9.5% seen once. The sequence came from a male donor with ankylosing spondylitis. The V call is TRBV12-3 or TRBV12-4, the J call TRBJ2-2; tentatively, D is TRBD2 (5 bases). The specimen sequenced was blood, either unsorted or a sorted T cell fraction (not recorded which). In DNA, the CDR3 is TGTGCCAGCAGCCCCAGGAATTTTGGAGGCGGGGAGCTGTTTTTT. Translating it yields CASSPRNFGGGELFF.